A single sample is the source of the 26 T cell receptor beta chains below, sequenced in a study of PD-1 blockade in mismatch repair-deficient tumors. These receptors have no identified antigens. Using immunoSEQ multiplex PCR, the repertoire was profiled, and TCRdb retains in-frame clones only, with some absent. The sample contains around 14,000 clones, under 90% of which appear only once. Time point defined: approximately ten-day in vitro stimulation with candidate neoantigen peptide 4. The sample was cells cultured in vitro, taken from a patient treated with pembrolizumab. These receptors were collected from an adult with mismatch repair-deficient cancer.

Worth noting for this clone: No conserved phenylalanine or tryptophan ends this CDR3, so it is likely a read error. V and J are TRBV5-4 and TRBJ2-7; D may be TRBD2 (6 bases). Germline-derived CDR1 and CDR2 are SGHNT and YYREEE (reference sequence). Trimming took off 1 base at V and 0 bases at J, with 11 bases between the two ends. This CDR3 has 15 amino acids. The CDR3 region is CASSLPGVASYEQYL. In nucleotides, the CDR3 is TGTGCCAGCAGCTTGCCGGGAGTAGCCTCCTACGAGCAGTACCTC.

The V and J genes are TRBV29-1 and TRBJ2-1; D not certain. This CDR3 comprises 11 residues. Germline CDR1 reads SQVTM; CDR2 reads ANQGSEA. Trimming removed 4 bases from V and 10 bases from J, with 11 bases in between. The CDR3 here is CSVVKGREQFF. CDR3 nucleotide sequence: TGCAGCGTTGTAAAGGGAAGAGAGCAGTTCTTC.

The chain joins TRBV29-1 to TRBJ1-3; unclear D gene. This CDR3 spans 14 amino acids. Germline V gene sequence: CDR1 SQVTM, CDR2 ANQGSEA. Trimming took off 2 bases at V and 0 bases at J, with 8 bases between the two ends. CDR3 in amino acids: CSVEQLFSGNTIYF. CDR3 DNA: TGCAGCGTTGAACAGCTATTCTCTGGAAACACCATATATTTT.

This sequence joins TRBV18 and TRBJ2-7, with TRBD2 identical over 13 bases. V lost 4 bases to trimming and J lost 7 bases; unmatched junction nucleotides: 7. The CDR3 extends over 15 amino acids. CDR1 is KGHSH, CDR2 LQKENI, per germline. CDR3 nucleotide sequence: TGTGCCAGCTCACGTGGACTAGCGGGGGAGGAGGAGCAGTACTTC. This gives the protein CASSRGLAGEEEQYF.

V gene TRBV27 combines with J gene TRBJ1-5; unclear D gene. Germline assignment: CDR1 MNHEY and CDR2 SMNVEV (reference sequence). The V and J ends lost 2 bases and 4 bases respectively, with 6 bases between them. The CDR3 runs 13 residues. CDR3 residues: CASSLTLNQPQHF. DNA for the CDR3: TGTGCCAGCAGTTTAACCCTTAATCAGCCCCAGCATTTT.

The V gene is TRBV7-9, the J gene TRBJ2-1, with unresolved D. The CDR3 is 14 amino acids. Per germline, CDR1 SEHNR and CDR2 FQNEAQ (reference sequence). V was shortened by 2 bases and J by 6 bases, with 11 bases between the two germline ends. The CDR3 region has the DNA TGTGCCAGCAGCTTACTCCGAGACTCCAATGAGCAGTTCTTC. This sequence encodes CASSLLRDSNEQFF.

The chain carries TRBV19 and TRBJ2-5, with D perhaps given as TRBD1 or TRBD2 (5 bases each). Germline V gives CDR1 LNHDA, CDR2 SQIVND (reference sequence). Trimming removed 2 bases at V and 4 bases at J, with 14 bases between. The CDR3 is made up of 15 amino acids. CDR3 nucleotide sequence: TGTGCCAGTAGTATAAGGGCAGGGACCTTAGAGACCCAGTACTTC. This translates into CASSIRAGTLETQYF.

The chain couples TRBV28 to TRBJ1-2; 8 bases match TRBD1. Trimming took 6 bases from V and 4 from J; bases not matched to a gene: 1. CDR3 length: 12 residues. Germline CDR1 MDHEN, CDR2 SYDVKM. CDR3 coding DNA: TGTGCCAGCAGCGACAGGGGCTATGGCTACACCTTC. As protein: CASSDRGYGYTF.

This chain links TRBV10-3 with TRBJ1-1; 9 bases fit TRBD1. With V trimmed by 0 bases and J by 4 bases, 3 bases remained unmatched. Germline V gene lookup returns CDR1 ENHRY and CDR2 SYGVKD. There are 15 residues in the CDR3. CDR3: CAISESGTGPTEAFF. CDR3 DNA: TGTGCCATCAGTGAGTCGGGGACAGGGCCCACTGAAGCTTTCTTT.

J is TRBJ1-5 and V is TRBV7-3, with a weak D call TRBD1 (5 bases). From germline, CDR1 is SGHTA and CDR2 FQGTGA. Trimming stripped 2 bases from V and 6 bases from J, with 8 bases between. The CDR3 spans 13 residues. The CDR3 here is CASSLQGFQPQHF. In DNA, the CDR3 is TGTGCCAGCAGCTTACAGGGTTTTCAGCCCCAGCATTTT.

The chain uses TRBV27 and TRBJ2-7; TRBD1 aligns across 9 bases. The V gene end was trimmed by 5 bases and the J gene end by 7 bases; junction bases not matched to a gene: 9. This CDR3 region has 14 residues. The germline CDR1 and CDR2 sequences are MNHEY and SMNVEV (reference sequence). This CDR3 is CASSPSGTGNEQYF. In DNA form, the CDR3 reads TGTGCCAGCAGTCCCTCCGGGACAGGGAATGAGCAGTACTTC.

The chain employs TRBV27 and TRBJ2-7; TRBD2 matches at 10 bases. CDR3 size: 13 residues. V lost 10 bases to trimming and J lost 5 bases; unmatched junction nucleotides: 8. Germline V lookup: CDR1 MNHEY, CDR2 SMNVEV (reference sequence). In DNA, the CDR3 is TGTGCCACCAAGGGGACTAGCGACCACGAGCAGTACTTC. It specifies CATKGTSDHEQYF.

V gene TRBV7-6 combines with J gene TRBJ2-1; D uncertain. The CDR3 covers 13 residues. V dropped 8 bases and J dropped 8 bases, with 16 bases sitting between them. Per germline, CDR1 SGHVS and CDR2 FNYEAQ. CDR3 loop: CASGMETSDEQFF. In DNA form, the CDR3 reads TGTGCCAGCGGCATGGAGACGAGCGATGAGCAGTTCTTC.

J is TRBJ1-1 and V is TRBV5-1; the D is unclear. With 0 bases removed from V and 6 bases from J, the gap between germline ends came to 15 bases. Germline-derived CDR1 and CDR2 are SGHRS and YFSETQ. The length of the CDR3 is 15 residues. CDR3 amino acids: CASSLEGRGTSEAFF. DNA of the CDR3: TGCGCCAGCAGCTTGGAGGGAAGAGGTACTTCTGAAGCTTTCTTT.

The V and J genes are TRBV28 and TRBJ1-3, with D possibly matching TRBD1 (5 bases). The length of the CDR3 is 15 residues. With 6 bases removed from V and 0 bases from J, the gap between germline ends came to 12 bases. From germline, CDR1 is MDHEN and CDR2 SYDVKM. The CDR3, as DNA: TGTGCCAGCAGGGAGCAGGGCTACTCTGGAAACACCATATATTTT. Amino acids: CASREQGYSGNTIYF.

The sample holds one count of this clone. The V call is TRBV28, the J call TRBJ2-3, with 7 bases aligning to TRBD2. Looked up from germline, CDR1 is MDHEN and CDR2 is SYDVKM. Trimming cost V 4 bases and J 1 base; bases outside gene matches: 5. The CDR3 spans 15 residues. The CDR3 loop is CASSSTSRGTDTQYF. CDR3 sequence (DNA): TGTGCCAGCAGTTCGACTAGCCGGGGCACAGATACGCAGTATTTT.

The CDR3 DNA follows: TGCAGCGCCATATCCAGGACAGGGGACACTGAAGCTTTCTTT. It encodes CSAISRTGDTEAFF. This rearrangement joins TRBV29-1 to TRBJ1-1; TRBD1 matches 9 bases. The CDR3 extends over 14 amino acids. CDR1 is SQVTM, CDR2 ANQGSEA, per germline. V shed 7 bases, J shed 3 bases, and the junction held 9 bases outside the gene matches.

The chain combines TRBV10-3 with TRBJ2-1; no clear D gene. Germline lookup yields CDR1 ENHRY and CDR2 SYGVKD. The ends were cut back, 10 bases at V and 5 bases at J, with 18 bases in the middle. The CDR3 totals 14 residues. The CDR3 region is CAKWEGPPHNEQFF. Here the CDR3 DNA reads TGTGCCAAGTGGGAAGGACCACCCCACAATGAGCAGTTCTTC.

This chain links TRBV11-2 with TRBJ2-5; 8 positions agree with TRBD2. V was pared by 0 bases and J by 4 bases, with 7 bases of the junction left unmatched. Germline assignment: CDR1 SGHAT and CDR2 FQNNGV. The CDR3 runs to 16 residues. CDR3 region: CASSLDGSGTVETQYF. As DNA, the CDR3 is TGTGCCAGCAGCTTAGATGGTAGCGGGACGGTAGAGACCCAGTACTTC.

The gene calls are TRBV4-2 and TRBJ2-7; D is unclear. The CDR3 covers 16 residues. The V gene's germline CDR1 is LGHNA and CDR2 YNFKEQ. Trimming left V 1 base short and J 4 bases short, with 17 bases between. The CDR3 here is CASSQVSKRFVYEQYF. The CDR3 DNA reads TGTGCCAGCAGCCAAGTATCGAAGAGGTTTGTATACGAGCAGTACTTC.

The chain joins TRBV10-1 to TRBJ2-3; TRBD2 aligns across 10 bases. Per germline, CDR1 WNHNN and CDR2 SYGVQD (reference sequence). This CDR3 is 16 amino acids long. V was clipped by 3 bases and J by 0 bases; unmatched bases: 3. The CDR3 sequence is CASSEGLAASTDTQYF. The CDR3 region has the DNA TGCGCCAGCAGTGAAGGACTAGCGGCTAGCACAGATACGCAGTATTTT.

This clone was found once. The chain couples TRBV28 to TRBJ1-1; TRBD1 matches at 7 bases. CDR1 MDHEN and CDR2 SYDVKM come from the germline V gene. This CDR3 is 15 amino acids long. J was trimmed by 4 bases and V by 2 bases; bases with no gene match: 7. In nucleotides, the CDR3 is TGTGCCAGCAGTTTAGAGACAGGGAAGGCCACTGAAGCTTTCTTT. Translation: CASSLETGKATEAFF.

A note on this clone: The same CDR3 arises from other DNA sequences in this sample as well. The rearrangement uses TRBV6-6 and TRBJ1-5; TRBD1 is a possible D gene (5 bases). The germline V gene encodes CDR1 MNHNY and CDR2 SVGAGI (reference sequence). V dropped 6 bases and J dropped 7 bases, with 16 bases sitting between them. This CDR3 has 14 amino acids. This chain's CDR3 is CASRPGTPGQPQHF. The CDR3 DNA sequence: TGTGCCAGCAGACCCGGGACCCCGGGACAGCCCCAGCATTTT.

About this clone itself: At one boundary the junction diverges from the germline segment, which might be a read error. The rearrangement joins TRBV25-1 to TRBJ2-7; 7 bases align to TRBD1. CDR3 size: 12 residues. CDR1 is MGHDK, CDR2 SYGVNS, per germline. The CDR3 DNA sequence: TGTGCCAGCAGTGGGGACAGCTCAAACTTAAACTTC. Translated: CASSGDSSNLNF.

J is TRBJ2-7 and V is TRBV27, with 10 bases lining up with TRBD2. Trimming cost V 3 bases and J 1 base; bases outside gene matches: 3. Germline V lookup: CDR1 MNHEY, CDR2 SMNVEV (reference sequence). This CDR3 has 15 amino acids. The CDR3 DNA follows: TGTGCCAGCAGTTTCTCTAGCGGGAGTTCCTACGAGCAGTACTTC. It is translated as CASSFSSGSSYEQYF.

This clone was recorded once. This sequence joins TRBV11-2 and TRBJ1-5, with unresolved D. The CDR3 is 14 residues long. CDR1 SGHAT and CDR2 FQNNGV come from the germline V gene. Trimming took off 2 bases at V and 3 bases at J, with 8 bases between the two ends. CDR3 region: CASSLNGINQPQHF. The CDR3 nucleotides are TGTGCCAGCAGCTTAAATGGGATCAATCAGCCCCAGCATTTT.